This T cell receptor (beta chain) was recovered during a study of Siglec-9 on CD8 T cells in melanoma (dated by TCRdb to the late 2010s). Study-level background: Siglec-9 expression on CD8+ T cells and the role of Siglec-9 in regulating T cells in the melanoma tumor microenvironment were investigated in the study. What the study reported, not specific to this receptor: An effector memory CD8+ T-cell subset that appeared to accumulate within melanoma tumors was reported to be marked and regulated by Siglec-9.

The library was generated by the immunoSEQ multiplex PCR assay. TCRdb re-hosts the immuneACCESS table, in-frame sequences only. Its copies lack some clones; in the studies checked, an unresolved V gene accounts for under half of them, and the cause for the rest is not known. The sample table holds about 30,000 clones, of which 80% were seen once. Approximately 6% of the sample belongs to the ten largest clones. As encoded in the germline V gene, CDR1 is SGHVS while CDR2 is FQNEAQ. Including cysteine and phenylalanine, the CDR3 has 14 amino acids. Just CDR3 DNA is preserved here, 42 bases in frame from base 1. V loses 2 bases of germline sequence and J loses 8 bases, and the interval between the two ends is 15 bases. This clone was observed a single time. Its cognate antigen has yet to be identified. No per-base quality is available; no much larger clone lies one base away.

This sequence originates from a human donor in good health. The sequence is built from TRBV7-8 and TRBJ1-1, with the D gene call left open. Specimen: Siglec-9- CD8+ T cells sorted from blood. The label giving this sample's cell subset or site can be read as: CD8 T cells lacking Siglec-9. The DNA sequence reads TGTGCCAGCAGCTTACCCGTCGGGCAAGGCGAAGCTTTCTTT. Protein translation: CASSLPVGQGEAFF. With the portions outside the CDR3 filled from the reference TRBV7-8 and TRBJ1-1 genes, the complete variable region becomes GAGVSQSPRYKVAKRGQDVALRCDPISGHVSLFWYQQALGQGPEFLTYFQNEAQLDKSGLPSDRFFAERPEGSVSTLKIQRTQQEDSAVYLCASSLPVGQGEAFFGQGTRLTVV.